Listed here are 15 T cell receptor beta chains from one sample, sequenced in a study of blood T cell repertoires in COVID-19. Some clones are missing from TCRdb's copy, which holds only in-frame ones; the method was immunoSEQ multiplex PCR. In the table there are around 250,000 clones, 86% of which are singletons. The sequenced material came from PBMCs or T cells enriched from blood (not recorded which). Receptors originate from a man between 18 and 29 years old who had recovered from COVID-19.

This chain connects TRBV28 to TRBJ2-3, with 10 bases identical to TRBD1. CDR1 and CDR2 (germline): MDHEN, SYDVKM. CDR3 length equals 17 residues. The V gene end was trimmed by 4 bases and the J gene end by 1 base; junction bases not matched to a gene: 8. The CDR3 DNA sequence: TGTGCCAGCAGTTCTTACTGGGACAGGGGAGGCACAGATACGCAGTATTTT. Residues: CASSSYWDRGGTDTQYF.

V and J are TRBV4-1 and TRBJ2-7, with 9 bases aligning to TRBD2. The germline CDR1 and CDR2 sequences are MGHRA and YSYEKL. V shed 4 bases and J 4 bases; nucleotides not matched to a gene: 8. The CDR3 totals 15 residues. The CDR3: CASSPAGGLDYEQYF. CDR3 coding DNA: TGCGCCAGCAGCCCCGCGGGGGGGTTGGATTACGAGCAGTACTTC.

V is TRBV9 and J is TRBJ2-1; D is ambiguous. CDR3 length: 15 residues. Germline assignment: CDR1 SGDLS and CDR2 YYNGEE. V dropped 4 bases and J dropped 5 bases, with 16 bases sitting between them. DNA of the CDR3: TGTGCCAGCAGCCCCGAGGTAAGAACGGACAATGAGCAGTTCTTC. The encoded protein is CASSPEVRTDNEQFF.

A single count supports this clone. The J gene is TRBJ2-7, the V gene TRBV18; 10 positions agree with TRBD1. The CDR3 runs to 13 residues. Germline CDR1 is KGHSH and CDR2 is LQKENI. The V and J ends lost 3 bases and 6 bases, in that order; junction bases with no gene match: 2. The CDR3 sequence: CASSPGQGTEQYF. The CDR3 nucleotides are TGTGCCAGCTCACCGGGACAGGGGACCGAGCAGTACTTC.

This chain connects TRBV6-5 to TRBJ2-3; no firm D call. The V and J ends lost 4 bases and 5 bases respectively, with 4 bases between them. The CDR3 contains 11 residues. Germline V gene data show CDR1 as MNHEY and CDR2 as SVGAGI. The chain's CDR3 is CASSFLDTQYF. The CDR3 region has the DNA TGTGCCAGCAGTTTTCTAGATACGCAGTATTTT.

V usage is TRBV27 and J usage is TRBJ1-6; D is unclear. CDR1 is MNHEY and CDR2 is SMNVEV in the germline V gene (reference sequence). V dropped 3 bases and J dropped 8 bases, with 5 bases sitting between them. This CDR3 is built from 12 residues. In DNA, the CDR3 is TGTGCCAGCAGTTTCCCAGATTCACCCCTCCACTTT. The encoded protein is CASSFPDSPLHF.

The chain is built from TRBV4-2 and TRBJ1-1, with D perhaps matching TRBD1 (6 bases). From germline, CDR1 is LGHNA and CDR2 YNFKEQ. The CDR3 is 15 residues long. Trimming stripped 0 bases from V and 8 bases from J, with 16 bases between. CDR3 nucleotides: TGTGCCAGCAGCCAAGATGGGGGACACAGAATAGAAGCTTTCTTT. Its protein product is CASSQDGGHRIEAFF.

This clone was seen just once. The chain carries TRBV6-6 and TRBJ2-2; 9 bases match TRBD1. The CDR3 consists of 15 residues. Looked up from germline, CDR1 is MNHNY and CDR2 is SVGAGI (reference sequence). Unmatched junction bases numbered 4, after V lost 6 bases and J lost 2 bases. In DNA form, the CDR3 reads TGTGCCAGCAGCCTGGGACAGGGCAACACCGGGGAGCTGTTTTTT. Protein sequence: CASSLGQGNTGELFF.

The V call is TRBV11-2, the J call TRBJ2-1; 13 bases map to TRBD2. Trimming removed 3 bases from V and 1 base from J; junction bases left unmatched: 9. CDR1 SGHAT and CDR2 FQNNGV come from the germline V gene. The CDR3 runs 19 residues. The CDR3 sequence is CASSFWGTSGIVSYNEQFF. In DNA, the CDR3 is TGTGCCAGCAGCTTCTGGGGGACTAGCGGGATCGTTTCCTACAATGAGCAGTTCTTC.

In nucleotides, the CDR3 is TGTGCCAGCAGTTTTAGCCTGAGGGCCCGGGAGACCCAGTACTTC. This gives the protein CASSFSLRARETQYF. V usage is TRBV27 and J usage is TRBJ2-5; tentatively, D is TRBD2 (5 bases). CDR1 is MNHEY and CDR2 is SMNVEV in the germline V gene (reference sequence). There are 15 residues in the CDR3. Trimming took 3 bases from V and 5 from J, leaving 16 bases between them.

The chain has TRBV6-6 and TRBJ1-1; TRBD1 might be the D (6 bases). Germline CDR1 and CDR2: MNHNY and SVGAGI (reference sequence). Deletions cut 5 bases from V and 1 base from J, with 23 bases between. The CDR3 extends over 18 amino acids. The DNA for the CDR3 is TGTGCCAGCAGTCTAAATCTGGACAGTCTGAGTTCGAACACTGAAGCTTTCTTT. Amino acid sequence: CASSLNLDSLSSNTEAFF.

In nucleotides, the CDR3 is TGCGCCAGCAGTGATGGGGCAGGGGGCCAAGAGACCCAGTACTTC. It is translated as CASSDGAGGQETQYF. The V call is TRBV10-1, the J call TRBJ2-5; 7 bases match TRBD1. This CDR3 comprises 15 residues. V trimming: 3 bases; J trimming: 1 base; junction bases outside the gene matches: 5. Germline CDR1 reads WNHNN; CDR2 reads SYGVQD (reference sequence).

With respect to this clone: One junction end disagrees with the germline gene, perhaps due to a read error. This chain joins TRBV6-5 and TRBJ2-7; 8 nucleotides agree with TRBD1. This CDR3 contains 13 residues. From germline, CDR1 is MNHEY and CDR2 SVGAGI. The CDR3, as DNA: TGTGCCAGCAGAGTTATTCCAGGGGGCGCAGAACACTTC. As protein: CASRVIPGGAEHF.

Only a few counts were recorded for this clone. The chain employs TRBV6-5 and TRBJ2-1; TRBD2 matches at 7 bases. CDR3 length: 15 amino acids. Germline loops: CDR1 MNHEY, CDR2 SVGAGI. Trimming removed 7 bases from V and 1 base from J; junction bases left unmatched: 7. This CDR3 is CASILADLSYNEQFF. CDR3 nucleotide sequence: TGTGCCAGCATCCTAGCGGACTTATCCTACAATGAGCAGTTCTTC.

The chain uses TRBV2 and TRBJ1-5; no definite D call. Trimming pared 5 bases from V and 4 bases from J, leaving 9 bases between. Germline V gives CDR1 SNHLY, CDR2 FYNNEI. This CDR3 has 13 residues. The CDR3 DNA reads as TGTGCCAGCAGTCTATTCGAGAATCAGCCCCAGCATTTT. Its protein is CASSLFENQPQHF.